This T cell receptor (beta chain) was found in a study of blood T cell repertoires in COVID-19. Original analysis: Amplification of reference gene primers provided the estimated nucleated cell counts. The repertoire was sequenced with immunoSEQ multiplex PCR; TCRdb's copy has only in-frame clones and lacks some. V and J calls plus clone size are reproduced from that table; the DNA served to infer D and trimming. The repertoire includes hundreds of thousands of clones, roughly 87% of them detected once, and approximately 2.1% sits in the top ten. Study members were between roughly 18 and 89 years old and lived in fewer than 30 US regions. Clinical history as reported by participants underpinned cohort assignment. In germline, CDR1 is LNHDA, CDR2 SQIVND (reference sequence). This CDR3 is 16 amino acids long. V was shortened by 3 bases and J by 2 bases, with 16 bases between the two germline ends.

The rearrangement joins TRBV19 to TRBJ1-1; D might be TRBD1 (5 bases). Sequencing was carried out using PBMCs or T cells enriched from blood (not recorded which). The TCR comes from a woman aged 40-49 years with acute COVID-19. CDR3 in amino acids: CASSIFFGRANTEAFF. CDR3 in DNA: TGTGCCAGTAGTATTTTTTTTGGCAGGGCCAACACTGAAGCTTTCTTT.